Listed below are T cell receptor beta chains from one sample, sequenced in a study of CD8 T cells in ankylosing spondylitis. TCRdb reanalysed the 5' RACE reads using MiXCR and keeps one entry per CDR3 protein. Among 750,000 to 850,000 distinct CDR3 sequences listed, 12% were seen once. Source material: blood, either unsorted or a sorted T cell fraction (not recorded which). These receptors all come from a male donor with ankylosing spondylitis. Both conserved end residues are part of each CDR3. The order of the fields is CDR3 length, J gene, V gene, D gene, clone size, CDR3 protein, CDR3 DNA. The D gene is left open where the match is weak. The size of a clone is reported for some rows only, either as once, few or many, or as a class for expanded clones.

13 | TRBJ1-2 | TRBV28 | - | few | CASSSLRPRVTTF | TGTGCCAGCAGTTCCCTGAGGCCCAGGGTCACTACCTTC
12 | TRBJ2-5 | TRBV5-1 | - | - | CASSLQEETQYF | TGCGCCAGCAGCTTGCAGGAAGAGACCCAGTACTTC
15 | TRBJ2-7 | TRBV20-1 | - | many | CSATGGRGVHREQYF | TGCAGTGCCACGGGAGGCAGGGGCGTACATCGGGAGCAGTACTTC
13 | TRBJ2-1 | TRBV4-3 | - | many | CASSQGFRVEQFF | TGCGCCAGCAGCCAAGGCTTTAGGGTTGAGCAGTTCTTC
13 | TRBJ2-3 | TRBV20-1 | - | few | CSARGLNTDTQYF | TGCAGTGCTAGAGGACTGAACACAGATACGCAGTATTTT
15 | TRBJ2-3 | TRBV12-3/TRBV12-4 | TRBD2 | - | CAINRLAGVPDTQYF | TGTGCCATCAATCGGCTAGCGGGAGTACCAGATACGCAGTATTTT
14 | TRBJ2-7 | TRBV12-3/TRBV12-4 | TRBD1 | many | CASSRTGDAYEQYF | TGTGCCAGCAGCAGGACAGGGGATGCCTACGAGCAGTACTTC
14 | TRBJ2-7 | TRBV28 | TRBD2 | - | CASSFLAGVGEQYF | TGTGCCAGCAGTTTCCTAGCGGGAGTTGGAGAGCAGTACTTC
14 | TRBJ1-1 | TRBV19 | - | - | CASSRTAENTEAFF | TGTGCCAGTAGTAGAACCGCAGAGAACACTGAAGCTTTCTTT
15 | TRBJ2-1 | TRBV9 | - | - | CASSVGVGAYNEQFF | TGTGCCAGCAGCGTAGGGGTCGGGGCCTACAATGAGCAGTTCTTC
14 | TRBJ2-2 | TRBV7-9 | - | - | CASSRAPGTGELFF | TGTGCCAGCAGCCGCGCACCCGGCACCGGGGAGCTGTTTTTT
12 | TRBJ1-1 | TRBV5-5 | - | - | CASSFSHSEAFF | TGTGCCAGCAGCTTCAGTCATTCGGAAGCTTTCTTT
12 | TRBJ2-7 | TRBV20-1 | - | - | CSRGRGTYEQYF | TGCAGTAGAGGTAGGGGAACCTACGAGCAGTACTTC
17 | TRBJ2-1 | TRBV12-3/TRBV12-4 | - | once | CASSFLSLRRTYNEQFF | TGTGCCAGCAGTTTTCTCTCGCTGCGAAGAACCTACAATGAGCAGTTCTTC
15 | TRBJ1-4 | TRBV24-1 | TRBD1 | - | CATSDPGQGNEKLFF | TGTGCCACCAGTGACCCAGGACAGGGGAACGAAAAACTGTTTTTT
15 | TRBJ2-5 | TRBV7-9 | - | few | CASTLGSVSQETQYF | TGTGCCAGCACCCTAGGGTCCGTCAGTCAAGAGACCCAGTACTTC
15 | TRBJ2-1 | TRBV20-1 | - | - | CSARGARGSYNEQFF | TGCAGTGCTAGAGGGGCGCGGGGATCCTACAATGAGCAGTTCTTC
15 | TRBJ2-3 | TRBV24-1 | - | few | CATSEDRRGTDTQYF | TGTGCCACCAGTGAGGACCGCCGGGGCACAGATACGCAGTATTTT
17 | TRBJ2-2 | TRBV20-1 | TRBD2 | - | CSARGGVAGESTGELFF | TGCAGTGCTAGAGGCGGCGTGGCGGGAGAAAGCACCGGGGAGCTGTTTTTT
13 | TRBJ2-5 | TRBV27 | - | - | CASSRKPPETQYF | TGTGCCAGCAGCCGAAAGCCCCCAGAGACCCAGTACTTC
13 | TRBJ2-7 | TRBV20-1 | - | few | CSAGDYRVHEQYF | TGCAGTGCCGGCGACTACAGGGTGCACGAGCAGTACTTC
16 | TRBJ2-5 | TRBV5-1 | TRBD2 | - | CASSLTSGGFQETQYF | TGCGCCAGCAGCTTGACTAGCGGGGGGTTCCAAGAGACCCAGTACTTC
14 | TRBJ2-3 | TRBV20-1 | - | - | CSARGSQTIDTQYF | TGCAGTGCTAGGGGGTCGCAGACCATAGATACGCAGTATTTT
13 | TRBJ2-7 | TRBV28 | - | few | CASHSDTYYEQYF | TGTGCCAGTCACTCGGACACCTACTACGAGCAGTACTTC
15 | TRBJ2-5 | TRBV24-1 | - | few | CATGVGHLAQETQYF | TGTGCCACCGGTGTGGGGCATTTAGCGCAAGAGACCCAGTACTTC
15 | TRBJ1-6 | TRBV5-1 | - | once | CASSLLASPNSPLHF | TGCGCCAGCAGCTTGCTGGCATCTCCGAATTCACCCCTCCACTTT
14 | TRBJ2-2 | TRBV2 | TRBD1 | - | CASSEQGVVGELFF | TGTGCCAGCAGTGAACAGGGGGTGGTCGGGGAGCTGTTTTTT
14 | TRBJ1-6 | TRBV20-1 | TRBD1 | many | CSARGEGAMAPLHF | TGCAGTGCTAGGGGGGAGGGGGCAATGGCACCCCTCCACTTT
15 | TRBJ1-1 | TRBV4-3 | TRBD1 | - | CASSRTGTGTTEAFF | TGCGCCAGCAGCCGCACCGGGACAGGAACTACTGAAGCTTTCTTT
12 | TRBJ2-7 | TRBV28 | - | few | CASSSSAREQYF | TGTGCCAGCAGTTCGTCTGCCCGCGAGCAGTACTTC
16 | TRBJ1-5 | TRBV15 | TRBD1 | few | CATSRGQGRFNQPQHF | TGTGCCACCAGCAGAGGACAGGGGAGATTCAATCAGCCCCAGCATTTT
13 | TRBJ1-2 | TRBV29-1 | - | few | CSVARGKGYGYTF | TGCAGCGTTGCGAGGGGTAAAGGGTATGGCTACACCTTC
14 | TRBJ1-2 | TRBV12-3/TRBV12-4 | - | - | CASSWDPPNYGYTF | TGTGCCAGCAGTTGGGACCCACCGAACTATGGCTACACCTTC
17 | TRBJ2-1 | TRBV18 | TRBD2 | - | CASSPRILAGGEGEQFF | TGTGCCAGCTCACCCAGGATTCTAGCGGGAGGAGAAGGTGAGCAGTTCTTC
13 | TRBJ2-7 | TRBV6-1 | - | many | CASSEERLYEQYF | TGTGCCAGCAGTGAGGAGAGGCTCTACGAGCAGTACTTC
14 | TRBJ1-1 | TRBV29-1 | - | few | CSVGYRRIQDEAFF | TGCAGCGTTGGTTACAGAAGGATACAAGATGAAGCTTTCTTT
14 | TRBJ1-3 | TRBV7-6 | - | few | CASTRGDSGNTIYF | TGTGCCAGCACCAGGGGAGACTCTGGAAACACCATATATTTT
15 | TRBJ2-2 | TRBV10-3 | TRBD1 | few | CAISERTGNTGELFF | TGTGCCATCAGTGAACGGACAGGGAACACCGGGGAGCTGTTTTTT
16 | TRBJ2-1 | TRBV12-3/TRBV12-4 | - | - | CASSPQQLWGYNEQFF | TGTGCCAGCAGTCCACAGCAACTTTGGGGCTACAATGAGCAGTTCTTC
15 | TRBJ2-7 | TRBV6-5 | - | few | CASSYAAGYSYEQYF | TGTGCCAGCAGTTACGCTGCAGGATACTCCTACGAGCAGTACTTC
14 | TRBJ2-1 | TRBV4-2 | TRBD1 | - | CASSPGQTFNEQFF | TGTGCCAGCAGCCCGGGACAGACTTTTAATGAGCAGTTCTTC
15 | TRBJ2-1 | TRBV20-1 | - | few | CSARATLVSYNEQFF | TGCAGTGCTAGAGCCACACTAGTCTCCTACAATGAGCAGTTCTTC
14 | TRBJ1-1 | TRBV5-1 | - | few | CASKDTGTNTEAFF | TGCGCCAGCAAGGACACAGGGACGAACACTGAAGCTTTCTTT
15 | TRBJ1-2 | TRBV7-9 | - | few | CASSYLGRQNYGYTF | TGTGCCAGCAGCTACCTCGGACGCCAGAACTATGGCTACACCTTC
13 | TRBJ2-7 | TRBV6-1 | - | few | CASKRGFSYEQYF | TGTGCCAGCAAGAGAGGTTTTTCCTACGAGCAGTACTTC
15 | TRBJ2-1 | TRBV7-3 | TRBD2 | - | CASSFGGASYNEQFF | TGTGCCAGCAGCTTCGGGGGGGCCTCCTACAATGAGCAGTTCTTC
14 | TRBJ1-4 | TRBV6-5 | - | - | CASSYGRVREKLFF | TGTGCCAGCAGTTACGGGAGGGTACGGGAAAAACTGTTTTTT
12 | TRBJ2-5 | TRBV20-1 | - | many | CSAGPDLETQYF | TGCAGTGCTGGACCCGATTTGGAGACCCAGTACTTC
12 | TRBJ2-3 | TRBV20-1 | - | many | CSARTPKDTQYF | TGCAGTGCTAGAACCCCTAAGGATACGCAGTATTTT
16 | TRBJ2-2 | TRBV5-6 | - | few | CASSPTTRGWAGELFF | TGTGCCAGCAGCCCTACTACGCGGGGTTGGGCCGGGGAGCTGTTTTTT
15 | TRBJ1-1 | TRBV7-8 | TRBD1 | - | CASSPRDRDHTEAFF | TGTGCCAGCAGCCCCCGGGACAGAGACCACACTGAAGCTTTCTTT
18 | TRBJ2-1 | TRBV24-1 | TRBD1 | - | CATSGSSGQGIRYNEQFF | TGTGCCACCAGTGGATCCTCGGGACAGGGTATTCGGTACAATGAGCAGTTCTTC
14 | TRBJ2-1 | TRBV9 | - | - | CASSVMGTGNEQFF | TGTGCCAGCAGCGTAATGGGGACTGGAAATGAGCAGTTCTTC
12 | TRBJ1-2 | TRBV11-2 | - | - | CASSSSMYGYTF | TGTGCCAGCAGCTCGTCGATGTATGGCTACACCTTC
13 | TRBJ2-7 | TRBV7-8 | TRBD2 | many | CASSGLAAYEQYF | TGTGCCAGCAGCGGACTAGCTGCCTACGAGCAGTACTTC